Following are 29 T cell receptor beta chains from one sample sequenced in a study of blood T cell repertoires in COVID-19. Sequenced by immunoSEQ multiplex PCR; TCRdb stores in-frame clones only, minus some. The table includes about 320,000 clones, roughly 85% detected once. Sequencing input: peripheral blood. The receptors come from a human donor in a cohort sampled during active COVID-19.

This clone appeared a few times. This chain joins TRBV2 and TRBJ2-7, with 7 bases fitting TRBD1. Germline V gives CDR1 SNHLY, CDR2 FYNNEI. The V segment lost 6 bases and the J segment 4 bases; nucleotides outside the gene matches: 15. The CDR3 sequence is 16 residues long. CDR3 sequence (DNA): TGTGCCAGCAGCTTGGTAAACAGGGGATTCATTTACGAGCAGTACTTC. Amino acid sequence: CASSLVNRGFIYEQYF.

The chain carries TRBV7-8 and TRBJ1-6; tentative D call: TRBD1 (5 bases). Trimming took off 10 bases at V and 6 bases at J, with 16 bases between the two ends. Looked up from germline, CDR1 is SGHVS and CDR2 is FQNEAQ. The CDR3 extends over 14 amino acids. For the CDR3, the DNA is TGTGCCACCCATACAGGAAGGATTAATTCACCCCTCCACTTT. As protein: CATHTGRINSPLHF.

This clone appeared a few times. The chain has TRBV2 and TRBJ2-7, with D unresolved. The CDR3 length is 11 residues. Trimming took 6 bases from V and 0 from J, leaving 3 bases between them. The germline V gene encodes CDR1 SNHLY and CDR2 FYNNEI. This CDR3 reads CASSRSYEQYF. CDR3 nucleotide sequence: TGTGCCAGCAGCCGCTCCTACGAGCAGTACTTC.

The CDR3 is CASSVGDRRNSPLHF. The CDR3 DNA follows: TGTGCCAGCAGCGTTGGGGACAGGCGTAATTCACCCCTCCACTTT. V and J are TRBV3-1 (or the pseudogene TRBV3-2) and TRBJ1-6; 8 positions match TRBD1. From germline, CDR1 is LGHDT and CDR2 YNNKEL (reference sequence). This CDR3 is 15 amino acids long. V lost 5 bases, J lost 6 bases, and 6 bases stayed unmatched.

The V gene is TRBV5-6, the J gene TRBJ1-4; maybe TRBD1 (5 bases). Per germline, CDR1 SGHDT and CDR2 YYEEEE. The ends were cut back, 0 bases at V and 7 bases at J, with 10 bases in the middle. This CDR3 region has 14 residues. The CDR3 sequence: CASSLASGFEKLFF. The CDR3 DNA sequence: TGTGCCAGCAGCTTGGCATCAGGGTTTGAAAAACTGTTTTTT.

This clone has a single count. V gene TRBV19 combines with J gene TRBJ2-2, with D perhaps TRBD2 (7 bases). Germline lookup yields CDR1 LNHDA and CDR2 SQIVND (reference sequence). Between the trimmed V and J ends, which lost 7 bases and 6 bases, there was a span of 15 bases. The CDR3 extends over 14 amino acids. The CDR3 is CASKPGGEAGELFF. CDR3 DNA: TGTGCCAGTAAACCGGGGGGCGAGGCCGGGGAGCTGTTTTTT.

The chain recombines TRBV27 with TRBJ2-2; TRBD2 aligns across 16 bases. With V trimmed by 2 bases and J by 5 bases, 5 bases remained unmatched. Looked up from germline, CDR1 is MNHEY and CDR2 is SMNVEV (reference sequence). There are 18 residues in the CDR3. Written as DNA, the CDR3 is TGTGCCAGCAGTTTACAGGGACTAGCGGGGGGGATAACCGGGGAGCTGTTTTTT. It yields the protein CASSLQGLAGGITGELFF.

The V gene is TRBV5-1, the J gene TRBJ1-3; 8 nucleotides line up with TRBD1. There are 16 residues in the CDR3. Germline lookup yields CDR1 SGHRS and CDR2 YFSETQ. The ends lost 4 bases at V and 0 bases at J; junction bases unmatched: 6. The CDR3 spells CASSKTGENSGNTIYF. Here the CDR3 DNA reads TGCGCCAGCAGCAAGACAGGGGAGAACTCTGGAAACACCATATATTTT.

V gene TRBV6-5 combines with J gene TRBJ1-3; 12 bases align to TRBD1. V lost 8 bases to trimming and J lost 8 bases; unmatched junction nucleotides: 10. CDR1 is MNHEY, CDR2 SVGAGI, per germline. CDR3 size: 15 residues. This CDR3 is CASSGTGGSGDTIYF. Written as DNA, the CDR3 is TGTGCCAGCTCCGGGACAGGGGGCAGCGGGGACACCATATATTTT.

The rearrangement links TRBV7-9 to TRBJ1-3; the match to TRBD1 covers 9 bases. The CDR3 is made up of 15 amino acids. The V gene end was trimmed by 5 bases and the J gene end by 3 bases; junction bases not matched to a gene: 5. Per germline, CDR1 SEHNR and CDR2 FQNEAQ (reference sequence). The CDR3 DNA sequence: TGTGCCAGCAGCCCACAGGGGGCATTTGGAAACACCATATATTTT. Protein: CASSPQGAFGNTIYF. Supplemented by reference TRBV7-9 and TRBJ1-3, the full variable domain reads DTGVSQNPRHKITKRGQNVTFRCDPISEHNRLYWYRQTLGQGPEFLTYFQNEAQLEKSRLLSDRFSAERPKGSFSTLEIQRTEQGDSAMYLCASSPQGAFGNTIYFGEGSWLTVV.

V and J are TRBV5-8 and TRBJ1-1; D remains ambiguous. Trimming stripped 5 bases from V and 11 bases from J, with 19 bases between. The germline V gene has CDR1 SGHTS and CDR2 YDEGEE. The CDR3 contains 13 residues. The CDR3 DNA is TGTGCCAGCAGTTTAGTAGCGCCAGGAGGGGCTTTCTTT. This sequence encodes CASSLVAPGGAFF.

CDR3 DNA: TGTGCCAGCAGACAACAGAGGACATTTTCCTACGAGCAGTACTTC. It encodes CASRQQRTFSYEQYF. V gene TRBV7-2 combines with J gene TRBJ2-7; weak D call: TRBD1 (5 bases). V was pared by 6 bases and J by 1 base, with 16 bases between. The CDR3 has 15 residues. CDR1 and CDR2 from the germline V gene are SGHTA and FQGNSA.

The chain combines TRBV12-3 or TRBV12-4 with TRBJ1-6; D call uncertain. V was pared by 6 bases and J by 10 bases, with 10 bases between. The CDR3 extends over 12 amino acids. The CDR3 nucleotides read TGTGCCAGCAGGTCACGAGGGTCACCCCTCCACTTT. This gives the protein CASRSRGSPLHF.

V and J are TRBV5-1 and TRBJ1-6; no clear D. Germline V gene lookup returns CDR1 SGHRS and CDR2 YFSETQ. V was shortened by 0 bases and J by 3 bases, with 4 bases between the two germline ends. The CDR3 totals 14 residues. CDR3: CASSLDLYNSPLHF. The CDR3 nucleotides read TGCGCCAGCAGCTTGGATCTCTATAATTCACCCCTCCACTTT.

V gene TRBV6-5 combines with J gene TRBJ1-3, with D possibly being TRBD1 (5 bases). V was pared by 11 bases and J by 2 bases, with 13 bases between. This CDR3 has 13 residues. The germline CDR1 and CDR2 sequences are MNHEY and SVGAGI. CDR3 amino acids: CAAGFLAGNTIYF. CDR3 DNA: TGTGCCGCAGGGTTTCTGGCTGGAAACACCATATATTTT.

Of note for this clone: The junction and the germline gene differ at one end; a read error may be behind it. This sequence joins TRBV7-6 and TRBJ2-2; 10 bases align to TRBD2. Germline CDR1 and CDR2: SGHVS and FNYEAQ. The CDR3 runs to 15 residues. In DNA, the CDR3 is TGTGCCAGCAGCCTAGCGGGAGCGAACACCGGGGAGCTGTTTTTT. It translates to CASSLAGANTGELFF.

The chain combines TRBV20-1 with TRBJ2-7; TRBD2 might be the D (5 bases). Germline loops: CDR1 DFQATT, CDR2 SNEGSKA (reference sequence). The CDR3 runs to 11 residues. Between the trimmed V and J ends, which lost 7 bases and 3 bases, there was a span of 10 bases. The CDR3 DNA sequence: TGCAGTGGCAACCGGGACTACGAGCAGTACTTC. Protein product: CSGNRDYEQYF.

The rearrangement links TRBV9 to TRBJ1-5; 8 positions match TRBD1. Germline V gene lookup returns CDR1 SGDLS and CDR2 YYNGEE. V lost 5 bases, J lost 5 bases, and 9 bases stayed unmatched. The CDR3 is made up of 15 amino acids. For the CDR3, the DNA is TGTGCCAGCAGTAGGACAGGGACGGGTCATCAGCCCCAGCATTTT. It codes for CASSRTGTGHQPQHF.

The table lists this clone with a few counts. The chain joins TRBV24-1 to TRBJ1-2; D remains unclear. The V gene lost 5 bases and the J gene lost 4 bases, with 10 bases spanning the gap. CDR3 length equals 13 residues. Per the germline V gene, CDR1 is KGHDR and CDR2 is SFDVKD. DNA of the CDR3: TGTGCCACCAGTGGTCGAGCCTTCTATGGCTACACCTTC. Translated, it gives CATSGRAFYGYTF.

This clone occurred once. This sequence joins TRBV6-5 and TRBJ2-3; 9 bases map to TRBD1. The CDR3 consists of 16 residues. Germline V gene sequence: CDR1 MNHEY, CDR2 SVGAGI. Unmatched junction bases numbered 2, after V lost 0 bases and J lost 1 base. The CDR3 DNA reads TGTGCCAGCAGTTACTCCAGGACAGGGGGCACAGATACGCAGTATTTT. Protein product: CASSYSRTGGTDTQYF.

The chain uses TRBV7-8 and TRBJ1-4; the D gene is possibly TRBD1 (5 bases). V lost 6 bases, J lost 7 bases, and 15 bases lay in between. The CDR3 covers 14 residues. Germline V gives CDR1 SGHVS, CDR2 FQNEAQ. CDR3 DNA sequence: TGTGCCAGCAGGGGGCCAATCGGGGGTGAAAAACTGTTTTTT. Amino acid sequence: CASRGPIGGEKLFF.

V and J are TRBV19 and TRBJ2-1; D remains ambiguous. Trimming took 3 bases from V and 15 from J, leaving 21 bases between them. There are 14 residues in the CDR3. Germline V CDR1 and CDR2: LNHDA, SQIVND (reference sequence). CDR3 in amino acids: CASSISSMSIITFF. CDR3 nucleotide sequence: TGTGCCAGTAGTATTTCGAGCATGTCCATAATTACGTTCTTC. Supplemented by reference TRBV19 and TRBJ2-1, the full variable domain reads DGGITQSPKYLFRKEGQNVTLSCEQNLNHDAMYWYRQDPGQGLRLIYYSQIVNDFQKGDIAEGYSVSREKKESFPLTVTSAQKNPTAFYLCASSISSMSIITFFGPGTRLTVL.

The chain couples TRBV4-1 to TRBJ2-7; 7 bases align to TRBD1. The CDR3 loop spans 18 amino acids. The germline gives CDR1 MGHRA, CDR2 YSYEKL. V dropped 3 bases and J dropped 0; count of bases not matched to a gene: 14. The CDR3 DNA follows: TGCGCCAGCAGCCATGGTACCGGGACAGTAGGACTCTCCTACGAGCAGTACTTC. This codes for CASSHGTGTVGLSYEQYF.

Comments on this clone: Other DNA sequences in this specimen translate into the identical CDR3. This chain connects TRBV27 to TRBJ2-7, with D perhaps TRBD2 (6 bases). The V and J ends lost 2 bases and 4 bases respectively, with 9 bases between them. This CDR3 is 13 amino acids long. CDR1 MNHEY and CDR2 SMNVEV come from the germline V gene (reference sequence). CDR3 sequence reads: CASSLGRGYEQYF. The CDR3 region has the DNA TGTGCCAGCAGTTTAGGTCGGGGGTACGAGCAGTACTTC.

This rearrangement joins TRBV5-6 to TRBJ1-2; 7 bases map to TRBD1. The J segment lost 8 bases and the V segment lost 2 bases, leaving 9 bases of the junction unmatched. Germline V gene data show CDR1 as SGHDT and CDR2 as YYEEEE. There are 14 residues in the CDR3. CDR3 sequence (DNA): TGTGCCAGCAGCTTCCCACAGGGGTTAGGCGGCTACACCTTC. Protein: CASSFPQGLGGYTF.

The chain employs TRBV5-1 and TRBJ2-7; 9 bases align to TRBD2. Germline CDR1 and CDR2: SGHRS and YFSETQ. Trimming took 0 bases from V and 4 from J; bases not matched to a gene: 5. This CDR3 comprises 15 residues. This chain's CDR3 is CASSLGRGGTYEQYF. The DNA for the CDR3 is TGCGCCAGCAGCTTGGGGCGGGGGGGGACTTACGAGCAGTACTTC.

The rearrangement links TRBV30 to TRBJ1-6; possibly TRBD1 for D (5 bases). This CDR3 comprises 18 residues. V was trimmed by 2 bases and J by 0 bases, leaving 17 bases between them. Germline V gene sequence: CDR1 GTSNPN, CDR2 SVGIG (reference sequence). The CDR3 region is CAWSFHLQESSYNSPLHF. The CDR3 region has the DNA TGTGCCTGGAGTTTCCACCTACAGGAAAGCTCCTATAATTCACCCCTCCACTTT. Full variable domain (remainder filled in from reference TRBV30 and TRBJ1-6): SQTIHQWPATLVQPVGSPLSLECTVEGTSNPNLYWYRQAAGRGLQLLFYSVGIGQISSEVPQNLSASRPQDRQFILSSKKLLLSDSGFYLCAWSFHLQESSYNSPLHFGNGTRLTVT.

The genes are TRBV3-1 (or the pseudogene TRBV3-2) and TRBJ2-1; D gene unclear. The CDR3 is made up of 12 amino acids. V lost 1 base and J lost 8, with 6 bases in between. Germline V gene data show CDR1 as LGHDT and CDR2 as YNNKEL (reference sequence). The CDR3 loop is CASSQGLDEQFF. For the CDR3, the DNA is TGTGCCAGCAGCCAAGGATTAGATGAGCAGTTCTTC.

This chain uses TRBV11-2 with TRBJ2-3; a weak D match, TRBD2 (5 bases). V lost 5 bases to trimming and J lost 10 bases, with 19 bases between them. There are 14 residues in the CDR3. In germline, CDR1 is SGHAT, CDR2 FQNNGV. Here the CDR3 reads CASSPGPRSAPQYF. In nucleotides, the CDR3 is TGTGCCAGCAGCCCGGGCCCCCGTAGCGCGCCGCAGTATTTT.